These 32 T cell receptor beta chains originate from one sample sequenced in a study of naive and memory T cell subsets. Study conclusions and caveats: Possibly reflecting memory cells re-expressing CD45RA, a few larger clonotypes occurred in naive repertoires, especially CD8.

Two oligonucleotides, mixed equimolar, formed the beta constant-region primer covering TRBC1 and TRBC2. Four rounds of PCR amplified the ligated cDNA using nested alpha and beta constant-region primers plus SP2. TCRdb fed the UMI-ligation and nested PCR reads into MiXCR, producing one record per CDR3 protein. The sample consists of around 140,000 distinct CDR3 sequences, over 20% of them appearing once. These receptors have no identified antigens. Sequenced sample: naive CD4+ T cells from blood. Every receptor here comes from a human donor in good health.

This chain links TRBV18 with TRBJ2-4, with a possible D match to TRBD2 (7 bases). The V and J ends lost 3 bases and 6 bases respectively, with 18 bases between them. The CDR3 is made up of 16 amino acids. The germline gives CDR1 KGHSH, CDR2 LQKENI. CDR3: CASSPPLEGGINIQYF. CDR3 nucleotide sequence: TGTGCCAGCTCACCCCCCCTAGAGGGGGGGATAAACATTCAGTACTTC. Complete variable domain (other parts from reference TRBV18 and TRBJ2-4): NAGVMQNPRHLVRRRGQEARLRCSPMKGHSHVYWYRQLPEEGLKFMVYLQKENIIDESGMPKERFSAEFPKEGPSILRIQQVVRGDSAAYFCASSPPLEGGINIQYFGAGTRLSVL.

There are a few counts of this clonotype. V gene TRBV5-1 combines with J gene TRBJ2-7; 8 nucleotides match TRBD2. Trimming took 3 bases from V and 4 from J; bases not matched to a gene: 9. Germline lookup yields CDR1 SGHRS and CDR2 YFSETQ. The CDR3 runs 15 residues. The CDR3 spells CASSSVAGTRYEQYF. DNA of the CDR3: TGCGCCAGCAGCTCCGTAGCGGGAACTAGGTACGAGCAGTACTTC.

In its sample, this clonotype was seen many times. The V call is TRBV30, the J call TRBJ2-7; the D is unclear. CDR1 is GTSNPN, CDR2 SVGIG, per germline (reference sequence). The CDR3 has 12 residues. V shed 0 bases and J shed 2 bases, with 5 bases lying between them. CDR3: CAWSVVTYEQYF. CDR3 nucleotides: TGTGCCTGGAGTGTAGTAACCTACGAGCAGTACTTC.

This clonotype has a handful of counts. V is TRBV5-4 and J is TRBJ2-6; the match to TRBD2 covers 8 bases. V lost 4 bases to trimming and J lost 2 bases; unmatched junction nucleotides: 11. Germline lookup yields CDR1 SGHNT and CDR2 YYREEE (reference sequence). This CDR3 is 18 amino acids long. The CDR3 loop is CASSPGGLRATGANVLTF. CDR3 DNA: TGTGCCAGCAGCCCGGGGGGGCTGAGGGCTACTGGGGCCAACGTCCTGACTTTC.

In its sample, this clonotype was seen a few times. The chain carries TRBV7-9 and TRBJ2-2, with 7 nucleotides matching TRBD1. V shed 3 bases, J shed 3 bases, and the junction held 4 bases outside the gene matches. Germline CDR1 SEHNR, CDR2 FQNEAQ (reference sequence). The CDR3 covers 15 residues. CDR3 bases: TGTGCCAGCAGCTTGGGGGACAGTTACACCGGGGAGCTGTTTTTT. Translated, it gives CASSLGDSYTGELFF.

This clonotype was detected only a few times. The chain has TRBV20-1 and TRBJ2-3, with 11 bases matching TRBD2. The germline V gene has CDR1 DFQATT and CDR2 SNEGSKA (reference sequence). Trimming at V came to 6 bases and at J to 3 bases, leaving 11 bases not matched to a gene. The CDR3 totals 16 residues. CDR3 in DNA: TGCAGTGCCGACGCTTTAGCGGGAGGGGGTACAGATACGCAGTATTTT. This sequence encodes CSADALAGGGTDTQYF.

This chain connects TRBV20-1 to TRBJ2-3; D not resolved. The CDR3 runs 12 residues. Trimming took off 4 bases at V and 2 bases at J, with 7 bases between the two ends. CDR1 is DFQATT and CDR2 is SNEGSKA in the germline V gene (reference sequence). The CDR3 bases are TGCAGTGCTACTGAGAACACAGATACGCAGTATTTT. Translating gives CSATENTDTQYF.

The table lists this clonotype with a few counts. CDR3 sequence reads: CASSGGGEKLFF. DNA of the CDR3: TGTGCCAGCAGCGGCGGGGGTGAAAAACTGTTTTTT. The genes are TRBV28 and TRBJ1-4, with D perhaps TRBD1 (5 bases). The CDR3 consists of 12 residues. The ends were cut back, 6 bases at V and 7 bases at J, with 9 bases in the middle. The V gene's germline CDR1 is MDHEN and CDR2 SYDVKM.

This clonotype was seen a few times. V is TRBV7-2 and J is TRBJ2-3; D is unresolved. The ends were cut back, 0 bases at V and 0 bases at J, with 10 bases in the middle. Germline CDR1 and CDR2: SGHTA and FQGNSA. The CDR3 extends over 16 amino acids. The CDR3 here is CASSLAWPPSTDTQYF. CDR3 bases: TGTGCCAGCAGCTTAGCGTGGCCTCCTAGCACAGATACGCAGTATTTT. The whole variable domain, filled in from reference TRBV7-2 and TRBJ2-3, reads GAGVSQSPSNKVTEKGKDVELRCDPISGHTALYWYRQSLGQGLEFLIYFQGNSAPDKSGLPSDRFSAERTGGSVSTLTIQRTQQEDSAVYLCASSLAWPPSTDTQYFGPGTRLTVL.

This clonotype was detected only a few times. This chain links TRBV20-1 with TRBJ1-5; TRBD1 aligns across 7 bases. After removal of 3 bases from V and 1 base from J, the junction contained 3 bases not matched to a gene. Germline V lookup: CDR1 DFQATT, CDR2 SNEGSKA (reference sequence). The CDR3 covers 14 residues. The CDR3 nucleotides are TGCAGTGCTAGGAAGGGGGCCAGCAATCAGCCCCAGCATTTT. It specifies CSARKGASNQPQHF.

This clonotype was seen many times. The chain employs TRBV29-1 and TRBJ2-1; D is undetermined. Germline assignment: CDR1 SQVTM and CDR2 ANQGSEA. CDR3 size: 17 residues. V shed 2 bases and J shed 0 bases, with 17 bases lying between them. The CDR3 DNA reads as TGCAGCGTTGAACCCCGAGTCGGCTCCAGCTCCTACAATGAGCAGTTCTTC. Encoded protein: CSVEPRVGSSSYNEQFF.

This clonotype was counted once. The chain couples TRBV12-3 or TRBV12-4 to TRBJ2-7; possible D gene TRBD1, 6 bases. The CDR3 contains 14 residues. V lost 2 bases and J lost 0, with 8 bases in between. CDR3 protein: CASSLHRDSYEQYF. The CDR3 nucleotides read TGTGCCAGCAGTTTACACAGGGACTCCTACGAGCAGTACTTC.

In its sample, this clonotype was seen a few times. The rearrangement uses TRBV10-3 and TRBJ1-5, with a tentative D call TRBD1 (6 bases). CDR1 and CDR2 (germline): ENHRY, SYGVKD. The CDR3 has 14 amino acids. The V gene lost 11 bases and the J gene lost 2 bases, with 16 bases spanning the gap. Here the CDR3 reads CASSRQDGNQPQHF. The DNA of the CDR3 is TGTGCCTCTTCTAGACAGGACGGCAATCAGCCCCAGCATTTT.

The V and J genes are TRBV7-6 and TRBJ1-1; D may be TRBD1 (6 bases). The CDR3 has 13 residues. Germline CDR1 is SGHVS and CDR2 is FNYEAQ. V lost 3 bases, J lost 6 bases, and 11 bases lay in between. The CDR3 coding sequence is TGTGCCAGCAGCTTCCAGAAGGGGGCTGAAGCTTTCTTT. This sequence encodes CASSFQKGAEAFF.

Ten or more counts support this clonotype. The chain links TRBV6-1 to TRBJ1-2; unclear D gene. Germline CDR1 reads MNHNS; CDR2 reads SASEGT. The CDR3 length is 13 residues. Trimming removed 2 bases at V and 2 bases at J, with 6 bases between. The DNA of the CDR3 is TGTGCCAGCAGTGAACGGAAGAACTATGGCTACACCTTC. Amino acids: CASSERKNYGYTF.

In nucleotides, the CDR3 is TGTGCCAGCAGTCCCGCCCGGGAGCAGTTCTTC. Its protein product is CASSPAREQFF. V usage is TRBV12-3 or TRBV12-4 and J usage is TRBJ2-1; no clear D gene. The CDR3 spans 11 residues. The ends were cut back, 5 bases at V and 10 bases at J, with 9 bases in the middle.

This clonotype was recorded at least ten times. V usage is TRBV20-1 and J usage is TRBJ2-7, with TRBD2 matching over 13 bases. Germline CDR1 reads DFQATT; CDR2 reads SNEGSKA (reference sequence). Trimming took 5 bases from V and 1 from J; bases not matched to a gene: 5. This CDR3 contains 15 residues. CDR3 loop: CSALGTSGTSYEQYF. For the CDR3, the DNA is TGCAGTGCTCTAGGGACTAGCGGGACATCCTACGAGCAGTACTTC.

The V and J genes are TRBV28 and TRBJ2-7; a weak D match, TRBD1 (5 bases). The CDR3 runs to 14 residues. V was trimmed by 7 bases and J by 6 bases, leaving 19 bases between them. Looked up from germline, CDR1 is MDHEN and CDR2 is SYDVKM. CDR3 amino acids: CASTPTASRREQYF. DNA for the CDR3: TGTGCCAGCACCCCGACAGCCAGCCGTCGCGAGCAGTACTTC. Filled out from reference TRBV28 and TRBJ2-7, the complete variable domain reads DVKVTQSSRYLVKRTGEKVFLECVQDMDHENMFWYRQDPGLGLRLIYFSYDVKMKEKGDIPEGYSVSREKKERFSLILESASTNQTSMYLCASTPTASRREQYFGPGTRLTVT.

A few counts support this clonotype. The gene calls are TRBV7-6 and TRBJ2-7; possibly TRBD2 for D (5 bases). CDR1 and CDR2 (germline): SGHVS, FNYEAQ. This CDR3 spans 15 amino acids. Trimming cost V 2 bases and J 9 bases, with 20 bases left between them. CDR3 nucleotide sequence: TGTGCCAGCAGCTTAACTGAGCGGCCGATACGAGGGCAGTACTTC. Its translation is CASSLTERPIRGQYF. The full variable domain, with the rest looked up from reference TRBV7-6 and TRBJ2-7, is GAGVSQSPRYKVTKRGQDVALRCDPISGHVSLYWYRQALGQGPEFLTYFNYEAQQDKSGLPNDRFSAERPEGSISTLTIQRTEQRDSAMYRCASSLTERPIRGQYFGPGTRLTVT.

This sequence joins TRBV12-3 or TRBV12-4 and TRBJ2-5; D is unresolved. V was shortened by 7 bases and J by 4 bases, with 16 bases between the two germline ends. The CDR3 is made up of 14 amino acids. CDR3 sequence: CASTPMGSRETQYF. As DNA, the CDR3 is TGTGCCAGCACCCCAATGGGGTCCCGAGAGACCCAGTACTTC.

V usage is TRBV7-2 and J usage is TRBJ2-3; perhaps D is TRBD1 or TRBD2 (5 bases each). V lost 5 bases to trimming and J lost 2 bases, with 11 bases between them. Germline values: CDR1 SGHTA, CDR2 FQGNSA. The CDR3 consists of 14 residues. The CDR3 protein is CASSLRDHTDTQYF. In nucleotides, the CDR3 is TGTGCCAGCAGCCTCCGGGACCACACAGATACGCAGTATTTT.

Ten or more counts support this clonotype. The chain is built from TRBV29-1 and TRBJ2-1; 7 bases are shared with TRBD1. V shed 5 bases, J shed 6 bases, and the junction held 13 bases outside the gene matches. The CDR3 is made up of 15 amino acids. Germline V CDR1 and CDR2: SQVTM, ANQGSEA. CDR3 nucleotides: TGCAGCGTTCGACCGGGACAGTTGGATAGCAATGAGCAGTTCTTC. Amino acids: CSVRPGQLDSNEQFF.

J is TRBJ1-6 and V is TRBV28, with 8 bases matching TRBD1. Germline V gives CDR1 MDHEN, CDR2 SYDVKM. V shed 6 bases and J 0 bases; nucleotides not matched to a gene: 4. The CDR3 is 16 amino acids. CDR3 amino acids: CASSGQGSSYNSPLHF. The CDR3, as DNA: TGTGCCAGCAGCGGACAGGGCAGCTCCTATAATTCACCCCTCCACTTT.

The rearrangement uses TRBV7-2 and TRBJ2-3; the D is unclear. The germline CDR1 and CDR2 sequences are SGHTA and FQGNSA. The ends were cut back, 3 bases at V and 8 bases at J, with 6 bases in the middle. CDR3 length: 11 amino acids. CDR3 DNA sequence: TGTGCCAGCAGCTTGTCCGGTACGCAGTATTTT. This codes for CASSLSGTQYF. The full variable domain, its missing parts supplied by reference TRBV7-2 and TRBJ2-3, is GAGVSQSPSNKVTEKGKDVELRCDPISGHTALYWYRQSLGQGLEFLIYFQGNSAPDKSGLPSDRFSAERTGGSVSTLTIQRTQQEDSAVYLCASSLSGTQYFGPGTRLTVL.

V is TRBV5-1 and J is TRBJ1-5; D not certain. The V end lost 0 bases, the J end lost 4 bases, and 11 bases lay between the germline ends. CDR1 is SGHRS and CDR2 is YFSETQ in the germline V gene. The CDR3 is 15 residues long. The CDR3: CASSLEPRGNQPQHF. CDR3 sequence (DNA): TGCGCCAGCAGCTTGGAACCCCGGGGTAATCAGCCCCAGCATTTT.

This clonotype was found a few times. The chain employs TRBV6-6 and TRBJ2-2; D is uncertain. This CDR3 contains 12 residues. CDR1 and CDR2 from the germline V gene are MNHNY and SVGAGI (reference sequence). V was shortened by 7 bases and J by 4 bases, with 7 bases between the two germline ends. The CDR3 here is CASKSVTGELFF. The CDR3, as DNA: TGTGCCAGCAAAAGCGTCACCGGGGAGCTGTTTTTT.

The V call is TRBV7-8, the J call TRBJ2-1, with D perhaps assigned TRBD1 or TRBD2 (6 bases each). CDR1 and CDR2 (germline): SGHVS, FQNEAQ. V lost 3 bases and J lost 8, with 11 bases in between. The CDR3 is 13 amino acids. This CDR3 is CASSLTRGDEQFF. As DNA, the CDR3 is TGTGCCAGCAGCTTGACTAGGGGGGATGAGCAGTTCTTC.

The table lists this clonotype with many counts. The chain combines TRBV7-2 with TRBJ2-7; D is undetermined. Germline assignment: CDR1 SGHTA and CDR2 FQGNSA. The CDR3 has 15 residues. V lost 5 bases and J 0 bases, leaving 14 bases between the germline ends. Written as DNA, the CDR3 is TGTGCCAGCAGCCCTGCCGGGCAGGCCTCCTACGAGCAGTACTTC. Its translation is CASSPAGQASYEQYF.

A few counts support this clonotype. This chain uses TRBV28 with TRBJ2-7; D may be TRBD2 (6 bases). Looked up from germline, CDR1 is MDHEN and CDR2 is SYDVKM. The CDR3 spans 11 residues. The DNA of the CDR3 is TGTGCGACCCGGGGGTTCAACGAGCAGTACTTC. Translation: CATRGFNEQYF.

The chain recombines TRBV7-2 with TRBJ1-6; D unresolved. The V end lost 1 base, the J end lost 8 bases, and 9 bases lay between the germline ends. The CDR3 is made up of 14 amino acids. CDR1 is SGHTA and CDR2 is FQGNSA in the germline V gene. CDR3 bases: TGTGCCAGCAGCTTAGGTCAGGTCTATTCACCCCTCCACTTT. It yields the protein CASSLGQVYSPLHF.

The rearrangement joins TRBV28 to TRBJ2-7; 8 bases are a match to TRBD2. V was pared by 5 bases and J by 6 bases, with 12 bases of the junction left unmatched. The CDR3 runs 15 residues. Per the germline V gene, CDR1 is MDHEN and CDR2 is SYDVKM. The CDR3 protein is CASSLYSGSLGEQYF. CDR3 sequence (DNA): TGTGCCAGCAGTCTTTACAGCGGGAGTTTAGGCGAGCAGTACTTC.

There are many counts of this clonotype. The chain employs TRBV29-1 and TRBJ2-1; 7 bases are a match to TRBD1. There are 14 residues in the CDR3. Germline V gives CDR1 SQVTM, CDR2 ANQGSEA. The junction had 6 bases not matched to a gene; V was cut back by 5 bases and J by 2 bases. In DNA form, the CDR3 reads TGCAGCGTTCACGGGACAGAGACCTACAATGAGCAGTTCTTC. Residues: CSVHGTETYNEQFF.